The 8 T cell receptor beta chains listed next were all sequenced from one sample in a study of blood T cell repertoires in COVID-19. Data came from immunoSEQ multiplex PCR; TCRdb stores just in-frame clones and leaves some out. The table includes 100,000 to 150,000 clones, 75% to 90% detected once. Sequencing input: peripheral blood. These receptors were taken from a man aged 70 or older with acute or convalescent COVID-19.

V gene TRBV4-1 combines with J gene TRBJ2-3; TRBD2 might be the D (5 bases). V dropped 1 base and J dropped 0 bases, with 11 bases sitting between them. The germline V gene encodes CDR1 MGHRA and CDR2 YSYEKL. This CDR3 comprises 16 residues. CDR3 sequence (DNA): TGCGCCAGCAGCCAAGGGTTCGGGGTAAGCACAGATACGCAGTATTTT. It is translated as CASSQGFGVSTDTQYF.

The genes are TRBV6-5 and TRBJ1-1; D unclear. The CDR3 extends over 13 amino acids. Trimming pared 2 bases from V and 1 base from J, leaving 5 bases between. CDR1 MNHEY and CDR2 SVGAGI come from the germline V gene. Written as DNA, the CDR3 is TGTGCCAGCAGTTACAGAGCGAACACTGAAGCTTTCTTT. It encodes CASSYRANTEAFF.

The J gene is TRBJ1-1, the V gene TRBV19; D call uncertain. Trimming shortened V by 7 bases and J by 5 bases, and 20 bases separated the two germline ends. Germline lookup yields CDR1 LNHDA and CDR2 SQIVND (reference sequence). The CDR3 consists of 15 residues. CDR3 residues: CASTSAVGVETEAFF. The CDR3 DNA follows: TGTGCCAGTACCTCCGCGGTGGGTGTGGAGACTGAAGCTTTCTTT. Drawing the rest from reference TRBV19 and TRBJ1-1, the complete variable domain is DGGITQSPKYLFRKEGQNVTLSCEQNLNHDAMYWYRQDPGQGLRLIYYSQIVNDFQKGDIAEGYSVSREKKESFPLTVTSAQKNPTAFYLCASTSAVGVETEAFFGQGTRLTVV.

The chain combines TRBV5-1 with TRBJ1-1; D remains unclear. V lost 0 bases and J lost 1, with 4 bases in between. Germline CDR1 SGHRS, CDR2 YFSETQ. The length of the CDR3 is 13 residues. The CDR3 protein is CASSLGENTEAFF. CDR3 in DNA: TGCGCCAGCAGCTTGGGAGAGAACACTGAAGCTTTCTTT.

The rearrangement links TRBV5-4 to TRBJ1-1; D might be TRBD1 (6 bases). From germline, CDR1 is SGHNT and CDR2 YYREEE (reference sequence). V was cut by 5 bases and J by 1 base, with 9 bases left in between. CDR3 length: 13 amino acids. CDR3 loop: CASRSRGNTEAFF. In nucleotides, the CDR3 is TGTGCCAGCAGGAGCAGGGGGAACACTGAAGCTTTCTTT.

The chain combines TRBV5-1 with TRBJ1-1, with no clear D. Deletions cut 4 bases from V and 4 bases from J, with 14 bases between. CDR1 and CDR2 (germline): SGHRS, YFSETQ. The CDR3 has 14 amino acids. The CDR3 DNA reads TGCGCCAGCAGCCCCTCGGGATCCGGCACTGAAGCTTTCTTT. Its translation: CASSPSGSGTEAFF.

V is TRBV2 and J is TRBJ1-4; 10 nucleotides agree with TRBD1. From germline, CDR1 is SNHLY and CDR2 FYNNEI. CDR3 length: 16 amino acids. With 6 bases clipped from V and 3 bases from J, the junction kept 7 bases outside the gene matches. The CDR3 DNA sequence: TGTGCCAGCAGCGGTGGACAGGGGGTAGCTAATGAAAAACTGTTTTTT. Protein sequence: CASSGGQGVANEKLFF.

The chain is built from TRBV10-3 and TRBJ1-1; D perhaps matches TRBD1 (5 bases). The CDR3 length is 13 residues. Per the germline V gene, CDR1 is ENHRY and CDR2 is SYGVKD. V was shortened by 7 bases and J by 3 bases, with 12 bases between the two germline ends. Here the CDR3 reads CAITRGSDTEAFF. The CDR3 DNA follows: TGTGCCATCACAAGGGGCTCGGACACTGAAGCTTTCTTT.